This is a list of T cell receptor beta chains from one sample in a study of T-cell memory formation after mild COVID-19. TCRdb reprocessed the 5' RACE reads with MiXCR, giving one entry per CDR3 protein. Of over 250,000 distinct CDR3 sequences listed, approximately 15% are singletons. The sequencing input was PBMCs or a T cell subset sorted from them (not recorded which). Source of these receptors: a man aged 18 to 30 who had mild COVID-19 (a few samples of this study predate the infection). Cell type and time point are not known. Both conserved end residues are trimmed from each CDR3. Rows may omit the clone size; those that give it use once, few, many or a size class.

CDR3: ASSSTGVRVEAF; length: 12; size: few; V: TRBV27
CDR3: ASSYLGAGAGELF; length: 13; size: .; V: TRBV27
CDR3: ASSWDGETQY; length: 10; size: .; V: TRBV11-2
CDR3: ASSLAGFDGYT; length: 11; size: few; V: TRBV5-6
CDR3: ASSLAVSQQY; length: 10; size: .; V: TRBV5-4
CDR3: SARPDVGSSSPLH; length: 13; size: few; V: TRBV20-1
CDR3: SARTQTASYEQY; length: 12; size: few; V: TRBV20-1
CDR3: ASSITSEITYEQY; length: 13; size: many; V: TRBV5-1
CDR3: AISESWTLNEQF; length: 12; size: .; V: TRBV10-3
CDR3: ASSQELGEPQH; length: 11; size: many; V: TRBV4-3
CDR3: AWSIAGATRRTGELF; length: 15; size: .; V: TRBV30
CDR3: ASRQGGSEQF; length: 10; size: few; V: TRBV12-3/TRBV12-4
CDR3: ASSDDRYYGYT; length: 11; size: .; V: TRBV3-1
CDR3: ATSRDVGSGELF; length: 12; size: many; V: TRBV15
CDR3: ASSYHSNGGSTEAF; length: 14; size: few; V: TRBV6-7
CDR3: ASSGQAYGYT; length: 10; size: few; V: TRBV6-5
CDR3: ASSPRDIETQY; length: 11; size: .; V: TRBV7-2
CDR3: ASSSPGGPGLAGGYTYEQY; length: 19; size: few; V: TRBV7-6
CDR3: SASSGVGTDTQY; length: 12; size: .; V: TRBV20-1
CDR3: ASSLVPSGTEAF; length: 12; size: .; V: TRBV5-6
CDR3: ASSTDGRETQY; length: 11; size: .; V: TRBV19
CDR3: ASNSRGGTGDTQY; length: 13; size: .; V: TRBV11-2
CDR3: ASSWRGPMNTEAF; length: 13; size: few; V: TRBV6-5
CDR3: ASSQDKVEREAF; length: 12; size: .; V: TRBV4-1
CDR3: SVEMELTQY; length: 9; size: few; V: TRBV29-1
CDR3: ASSVAGLSTGELF; length: 13; size: once; V: TRBV19
CDR3: ASSPIAGGNSYNSPLH; length: 16; size: few; V: TRBV18
CDR3: ASSQWQGLVAYEQY; length: 14; size: .; V: TRBV5-6
CDR3: ASSQGSGQSDTQY; length: 13; size: .; V: TRBV4-3
CDR3: ASSVDGGQETQY; length: 12; size: few; V: TRBV9
CDR3: ASSPGPGEAQY; length: 11; size: .; V: TRBV4-1
CDR3: ASSQDSPGASTDTQY; length: 15; size: .; V: TRBV4-2
CDR3: ASSAVGATGELF; length: 12; size: .; V: TRBV9
CDR3: ASSLEQVAYNEQF; length: 13; size: .; V: TRBV11-2
CDR3: ASSWELGEQF; length: 10; size: few; V: TRBV5-1
CDR3: AWRLSEAF; length: 8; size: few; V: TRBV30
CDR3: SARSPGTGDNEQF; length: 13; size: .; V: TRBV20-1
CDR3: ASSLAKLRSYNEQF; length: 14; size: few; V: TRBV5-1
CDR3: ASSQEGTSGEETQY; length: 14; size: .; V: TRBV4-2
CDR3: SATPPLTGSITDTQY; length: 15; size: .; V: TRBV20-1
CDR3: ATSDLHPLAGGYNEQF; length: 16; size: .; V: TRBV24-1
CDR3: SVEEGRGYNEQF; length: 12; size: .; V: TRBV29-1
CDR3: ASSLLGGTSTDTQY; length: 14; size: many; V: TRBV27
CDR3: ASRGSGPTNEKLF; length: 13; size: medium-sized; V: TRBV12-3/TRBV12-4
CDR3: ASSSPRGGLETQY; length: 13; size: few; V: TRBV28
CDR3: SVARPRGAPGELF; length: 13; size: few; V: TRBV29-1
CDR3: ASSFQRGGRETQY; length: 13; size: many; V: TRBV7-2
CDR3: ASSLGGSTKNIQY; length: 13; size: .; V: TRBV7-2
CDR3: ASSQGWGATTEAF; length: 13; size: .; V: TRBV4-3
CDR3: ASSQVLGAHQF; length: 11; size: .; V: TRBV14
CDR3: ASSLLGSSYNEQF; length: 13; size: .; V: TRBV5-5
CDR3: ASSEGEGISSYNEQF; length: 15; size: .; V: TRBV6-1
CDR3: ASSYEGPLSYNEQF; length: 14; size: .; V: TRBV6-5
CDR3: ASSGRMPGADTQY; length: 13; size: few; V: TRBV5-1
CDR3: ASSAHSSTADTQY; length: 13; size: few; V: TRBV9
CDR3: ASSNHLDQPQH; length: 11; size: .; V: TRBV6-2/TRBV6-3
CDR3: AISEPGGPWDTQY; length: 13; size: .; V: TRBV10-3
CDR3: AWEGGANEKLF; length: 11; size: .; V: TRBV20-1
CDR3: ASSVAGPDTQY; length: 11; size: .; V: TRBV9